This T cell receptor beta chain stems from a study of radiotherapy plus CTLA-4 blockade in lung cancer. Deletions cut 7 bases from V and 0 bases from J, with 13 bases between. CDR3 size: 15 residues. In germline, CDR1 is SGHVS, CDR2 FQNEAQ. Data came from immunoSEQ multiplex PCR; TCRdb stores just in-frame clones and leaves some out. This sample carries some 77,000 clones, around 87% of them seen once, and the ten largest clones take approximately 2%. The sequence was collected from a human donor with non-small cell lung cancer who had a partial response to radiotherapy plus ipilimumab. The material sequenced was peripheral blood, taken from a patient treated with radiotherapy plus ipilimumab. This chain connects TRBV7-8 to TRBJ1-3; perhaps TRBD1 as D (5 bases). The CDR3 protein is CASTPGFASGNTIYF. In DNA form, the CDR3 reads TGTGCCAGCACCCCAGGGTTCGCCTCTGGAAACACCATATATTTT.